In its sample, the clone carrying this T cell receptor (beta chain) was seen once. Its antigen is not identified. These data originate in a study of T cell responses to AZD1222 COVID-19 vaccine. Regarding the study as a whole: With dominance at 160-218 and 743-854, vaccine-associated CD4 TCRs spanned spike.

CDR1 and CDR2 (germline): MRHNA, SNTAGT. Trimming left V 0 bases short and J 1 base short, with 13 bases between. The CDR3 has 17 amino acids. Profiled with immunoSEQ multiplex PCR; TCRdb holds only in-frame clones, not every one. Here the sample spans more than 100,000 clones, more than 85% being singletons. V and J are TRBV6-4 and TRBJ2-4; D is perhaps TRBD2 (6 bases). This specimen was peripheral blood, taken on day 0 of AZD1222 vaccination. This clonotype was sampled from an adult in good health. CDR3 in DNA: TGTGCCAGCAGTGACTCAAGTCCGCGGGGCGCCAAAAACATTCAGTACTTC. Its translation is CASSDSSPRGAKNIQYF.